This entry lists 12 T cell receptor beta chains sequenced from one sample in a study of CD8 T cells in ankylosing spondylitis. TCRdb processed the 5' RACE reads anew with MiXCR; each CDR3 protein has one entry. The repertoire consists of 200,000 to 250,000 distinct CDR3 sequences, with roughly a tenth occurring once and the leading ten covering less than 25%. The source material was blood, either unsorted or a sorted T cell fraction (not recorded which). The receptors were gathered from a male donor with ankylosing spondylitis or in good health (not recorded which).

This clonotype was counted at least ten times. The chain combines TRBV28 with TRBJ1-5, with D maybe TRBD1 (5 bases). Germline loops: CDR1 MDHEN, CDR2 SYDVKM. This CDR3 comprises 13 residues. The germline V and J ends were trimmed by 2 bases and 7 bases, with 9 bases remaining between them. Written as DNA, the CDR3 is TGTGCCAGCAGTTTAGGGGGTGTGCAGCCCCAGCATTTT. Residues: CASSLGGVQPQHF.

This clonotype occurred many times. The DNA of the CDR3 is TGTGCCAGCAGCCCAACGGACAGGCCAAACTATGGCTACACCTTC. Encoded protein: CASSPTDRPNYGYTF. The rearrangement joins TRBV5-6 to TRBJ1-2; 7 bases agree with TRBD1. Germline CDR1 SGHDT, CDR2 YYEEEE. V gave up 4 bases and J gave up 2 bases; unmatched junction bases: 8. The CDR3 is 15 amino acids.

This clonotype appeared many times. V usage is TRBV29-1 and J usage is TRBJ2-3, with D uncertain. V was shortened by 3 bases and J by 6 bases, with 7 bases between the two germline ends. Germline V gene sequence: CDR1 SQVTM, CDR2 ANQGSEA. The CDR3 length is 11 residues. CDR3 amino acids: CSVDPGDTQYF. In DNA, the CDR3 is TGCAGCGTTGACCCGGGTGATACGCAGTATTTT.

This clonotype showed up just a few times. The V gene is TRBV5-1, the J gene TRBJ2-5; a weak D match, TRBD2 (5 bases). Germline loops: CDR1 SGHRS, CDR2 YFSETQ. There are 14 residues in the CDR3. V was trimmed by 0 bases and J by 5 bases, leaving 11 bases between them. CDR3 nucleotides: TGCGCCAGCAGCTTGGAACGGGGATCCGAGACCCAGTACTTC. It translates to CASSLERGSETQYF.

The rearrangement joins TRBV20-1 to TRBJ2-3; D is unclear. The germline V gene has CDR1 DFQATT and CDR2 SNEGSKA (reference sequence). The CDR3 extends over 14 amino acids. Trimming stripped 4 bases from V and 0 bases from J, with 11 bases between. This chain's CDR3 is CSAKTESSTDTQYF. CDR3 DNA sequence: TGCAGTGCTAAGACCGAATCTAGCACAGATACGCAGTATTTT.

A few counts support this clonotype. The chain uses TRBV7-2 and TRBJ1-2; D is unclear. CDR3 length: 12 amino acids. The germline gives CDR1 SGHTA, CDR2 FQGNSA. Trimming removed 0 bases at V and 10 bases at J, with 9 bases between. The CDR3 spells CASSLASQHYTF. The CDR3 coding sequence is TGTGCCAGCAGCTTAGCATCACAACACTACACCTTC. The whole variable domain, remainder taken from reference TRBV7-2 and TRBJ1-2, is GAGVSQSPSNKVTEKGKDVELRCDPISGHTALYWYRQSLGQGLEFLIYFQGNSAPDKSGLPSDRFSAERTGGSVSTLTIQRTQQEDSAVYLCASSLASQHYTFGSGTRLTVV.

With respect to this clonotype: This may arise from a read error, as a much more abundant clone is one base away. The chain combines TRBV12-3 or TRBV12-4 with TRBJ1-5; 9 bases are shared with TRBD1. CDR3 length: 14 amino acids. Written as DNA, the CDR3 is TGTGCCAGCAGCGGGACAGGGAGCAATCACCCCCAGCATTTT. This sequence encodes CASSGTGSNHPQHF.

This clonotype has a handful of counts. The gene calls are TRBV7-6 and TRBJ2-3, with 10 bases lining up with TRBD2. The CDR3 is 14 amino acids. The V segment lost 6 bases and the J segment 5 bases; nucleotides outside the gene matches: 5. Germline V gene data show CDR1 as SGHVS and CDR2 as FNYEAQ. CDR3 DNA sequence: TGTGCCAGCAGGTCGCTAGCGGGGGTAGATACGCAGTATTTT. Translated, it gives CASRSLAGVDTQYF.

This clonotype was detected many times. The chain carries TRBV7-8 and TRBJ1-5; TRBD1 is a possible D gene (6 bases). This CDR3 has 15 amino acids. The V gene lost 5 bases and the J gene lost 7 bases, with 18 bases spanning the gap. Germline values: CDR1 SGHVS, CDR2 FQNEAQ. The CDR3 spells CASSPGQLIAQPQHF. The CDR3 bases are TGTGCCAGCAGCCCCGGACAGCTTATCGCCCAGCCCCAGCATTTT.

This clonotype was recorded at least ten times. The CDR3 DNA is TGTGCCATCAGTGGAGGATACGAGCAGTACTTC. Amino acids: CAISGGYEQYF. The V call is TRBV10-3, the J call TRBJ2-7; no firm D call. CDR3 length: 11 residues. Per the germline V gene, CDR1 is ENHRY and CDR2 is SYGVKD. V gave up 4 bases and J gave up 4 bases, with 5 bases separating them.

This clonotype was detected ten times or more. V and J are TRBV12-3 or TRBV12-4 and TRBJ1-4; D is ambiguous. Trimming stripped 5 bases from V and 2 bases from J, with 12 bases between. CDR3 length: 15 amino acids. The CDR3 reads CASSPTLGTNEKLFF. The CDR3 region has the DNA TGTGCCAGCAGTCCAACCTTGGGGACTAATGAAAAACTGTTTTTT.

The chain recombines TRBV2 with TRBJ2-3; D is uncertain. The CDR3 loop spans 12 amino acids. The germline V gene has CDR1 SNHLY and CDR2 FYNNEI. V lost 6 bases and J 3 bases, leaving 7 bases between the germline ends. For the CDR3, the DNA is TGTGCCAGCAGCCACAAAACAGATACGCAGTATTTT. Translating it yields CASSHKTDTQYF.